This T cell receptor beta chain was recorded in a study of CD8+CD57+ T cells in acquired aplastic anemia. Study in general: CD4+ and CD8+ cells, once sorted, gave DNA averaging roughly 3 ug.

Using genomic DNA as the template, TCR beta VDJ and CDR3 profiling was carried out. TCRdb itself ran the reads through MiXCR, one entry per CDR3 protein. The top ten clones hold roughly 42% of a sample with about 170,000 distinct CDR3 sequences, 55% to 70% of them seen once. Overall study findings and caveats: Both patients and controls carried the same twenty-nine CD8+ CDR3 sequences. Any difference that existed in CD8+ Simpson's diversity between patients and controls was not significant.

Points on this clonotype: Its antigen is undetermined.

Sequenced sample: sorted CD4+, CD8+, or CD8+CD57+ T cells (not recorded which) from PBMCs. The receptor comes from a human donor in good health.

CDR3 DNA sequence: TGTGCCAGCAACCTGGATGTCTACGAGCAGTACTTC. Its translation is CASNLDVYEQYF. The chain uses TRBV2 and TRBJ2-7; D ambiguous. V was clipped by 7 bases and J by 3 bases, with 10 bases between them. In germline, CDR1 is SNHLY, CDR2 FYNNEI. The CDR3 spans 12 residues.